The 19 T cell receptor beta chains reported below all come from one sample, sequenced in a study of CD8+CD57+ T cells in acquired aplastic anemia. For CDR3 and TCR beta VDJ profiling, genomic DNA was the template used. In TCRdb, the reads were re-called with MiXCR into one record per CDR3 protein. The table lists under 250,000 distinct CDR3 sequences, 30% to 40% of them singletons. Source material: sorted CD4+, CD8+, or CD8+CD57+ T cells (not recorded which) from PBMCs. These receptor sequences come from a human donor in good health, serving as a control.

This clonotype was observed a handful of times. V usage is TRBV11-2 and J usage is TRBJ2-7, with D perhaps assigned TRBD1 or TRBD2 (5 bases each). The CDR3 spans 17 residues. V dropped 5 bases and J dropped 3 bases, with 23 bases sitting between them. Germline V gene data show CDR1 as SGHAT and CDR2 as FQNNGV. The CDR3 DNA reads TGTGCCAGCAGCCTTTTTTCATTCGGGGACCACCACTACGAGCAGTACTTC. Its protein is CASSLFSFGDHHYEQYF.

V and J are TRBV19 and TRBJ1-1; D unresolved. Germline V gene sequence: CDR1 LNHDA, CDR2 SQIVND (reference sequence). The CDR3 runs 13 residues. Between the trimmed V and J ends, which lost 7 bases and 3 bases, there was a span of 12 bases. The CDR3 nucleotides read TGTGCCAGTACCAAAGAGGAGTACACTGAAGCTTTCTTT. Amino acid sequence: CASTKEEYTEAFF.

This rearrangement joins TRBV7-6 to TRBJ2-1; no clear D gene. Trimming removed 5 bases from V and 8 bases from J, with 13 bases in between. The germline gives CDR1 SGHVS, CDR2 FNYEAQ. The CDR3 contains 13 residues. DNA of the CDR3: TGTGCCAGCAGCCCCACCGCAGGAGATGAGCAGTTCTTC. Protein product: CASSPTAGDEQFF.

In regard to this clonotype: A read error may explain this, as a much larger clone is one base away. The chain links TRBV20-1 to TRBJ1-5; no definite D call. The CDR3 has 15 residues. CDR1 DFQATT and CDR2 SNEGSKA come from the germline V gene (reference sequence). The CDR3 region has the DNA TGCAGTGCTAGATCATGGGCGGATAGCAATCAGCTCCAGCATTTT. Residues: CSARSWADSNQLQHF.

The J gene is TRBJ2-3, the V gene TRBV10-3; D perhaps matches TRBD1 (6 bases). CDR3 length: 14 amino acids. Germline V gene lookup returns CDR1 ENHRY and CDR2 SYGVKD. With 6 bases removed from V and 2 bases from J, the gap between germline ends came to 12 bases. CDR3 region: CAISSGTPTDTQYF. CDR3 bases: TGTGCCATCAGCTCCGGGACACCCACAGATACGCAGTATTTT.

About this clonotype: Sequence at one end of the junction differs from germline and may be a read error. The rearrangement links TRBV7-3 to TRBJ2-3; 9 bases line up with TRBD1. Germline assignment: CDR1 SGHTA and CDR2 FQGTGA. The length of the CDR3 is 19 residues. DNA for the CDR3: TGTGCCAGCAGCCTAACTAGGCCCCGGGACAGGGCTGGCACAGATACGCAGTATTTT. It specifies CASSLTRPRDRAGTDTQYF.

The chain has TRBV5-4 and TRBJ2-1; 10 bases are a match to TRBD2. From germline, CDR1 is SGHNT and CDR2 YYREEE (reference sequence). The CDR3 loop spans 18 amino acids. The J segment lost 5 bases and the V segment lost 1 base, leaving 12 bases of the junction unmatched. The CDR3: CASSLSQIAGGLNNEQFF. The CDR3 bases are TGTGCCAGCAGCTTGAGCCAAATAGCGGGAGGACTAAACAATGAGCAGTTCTTC.

The rearrangement links TRBV19 to TRBJ1-5; 8 nucleotides line up with TRBD1. Germline V gene lookup returns CDR1 LNHDA and CDR2 SQIVND (reference sequence). J gave up 7 bases and V 1 base, and 6 bases lay outside the gene matches. The CDR3 runs 15 residues. This CDR3 is CASSIGPDREQPQHF. The CDR3 nucleotides read TGTGCCAGTAGTATAGGCCCGGACAGGGAACAGCCCCAGCATTTT.

In its sample, this clonotype was seen many times. The J gene is TRBJ1-2, the V gene TRBV9; D may be TRBD1 (5 bases). The V gene lost 0 bases and the J gene lost 2 bases, with 5 bases spanning the gap. This CDR3 has 13 residues. Germline CDR1 is SGDLS and CDR2 is YYNGEE. CDR3 in DNA: TGTGCCAGCAGCGTAGAGGGGAACTATGGCTACACCTTC. Translation gives CASSVEGNYGYTF.

This clonotype was seen a few times. The chain combines TRBV30 with TRBJ2-7; the match to TRBD2 covers 11 bases. Germline assignment: CDR1 GTSNPN and CDR2 SVGIG (reference sequence). This CDR3 spans 13 amino acids. V lost 3 bases and J lost 6; bases outside the gene matches: 4. The CDR3 protein is CAWRRTSGSEQYF. The CDR3 DNA sequence: TGTGCCTGGAGACGAACTAGCGGGAGCGAGCAGTACTTC.

This clonotype was observed at least ten times. The J gene is TRBJ2-7, the V gene TRBV7-9, with 14 positions matching TRBD2. The CDR3 contains 17 residues. J gave up 5 bases and V 4 bases, and 10 bases lay outside the gene matches. The germline V gene has CDR1 SEHNR and CDR2 FQNEAQ (reference sequence). In DNA, the CDR3 is TGTGCCAGCAGCTACCCCCGACTAGCGGGGGGGCCCCACGAGCAGTACTTC. It codes for CASSYPRLAGGPHEQYF. Together with reference TRBV7-9 and TRBJ2-7, the CDR3 gives the full variable domain: DTGVSQNPRHKITKRGQNVTFRCDPISEHNRLYWYRQTLGQGPEFLTYFQNEAQLEKSRLLSDRFSAERPKGSFSTLEIQRTEQGDSAMYLCASSYPRLAGGPHEQYFGPGTRLTVT.

The chain combines TRBV29-1 with TRBJ2-7, with D possibly TRBD1 on 5 matching bases. V lost 4 bases and J 4 bases, leaving 11 bases between the germline ends. Germline V gene sequence: CDR1 SQVTM, CDR2 ANQGSEA. The CDR3 is made up of 12 amino acids. CDR3 nucleotides: TGCAGCGTTGGTGCTCAGGGTTACGAGCAGTACTTC. It yields the protein CSVGAQGYEQYF.

This clonotype was counted at least ten times. The chain recombines TRBV7-6 with TRBJ1-1; TRBD1 is a possible D gene (5 bases). The V and J ends lost 0 bases and 11 bases respectively, with 10 bases between them. CDR1 SGHVS and CDR2 FNYEAQ come from the germline V gene. The CDR3 consists of 12 residues. The CDR3 sequence is CASSLAGVVAFF. For the CDR3, the DNA is TGTGCCAGCAGCTTAGCAGGGGTGGTGGCTTTCTTT.

This clonotype was counted only a few times. V and J are TRBV2 and TRBJ1-2; D ambiguous. Deletions cut 5 bases from V and 8 bases from J, with 15 bases between. CDR1 is SNHLY and CDR2 is FYNNEI in the germline V gene. The CDR3 totals 13 residues. The CDR3 bases are TGTGCCAGCAGTTCTACTCCCGCGGGCGGCTACACCTTC. This gives the protein CASSSTPAGGYTF. Looking up the rest from reference TRBV2 and TRBJ1-2 gives the full variable domain: EPEVTQTPSHQVTQMGQEVILRCVPISNHLYFYWYRQILGQKVEFLVSFYNNEISEKSEIFDDQFSVERPDGSNFTLKIRSTKLEDSAMYFCASSSTPAGGYTFGSGTRLTVV.

The chain is built from TRBV25-1 and TRBJ1-6; tentatively, D is TRBD1 (6 bases). Germline V gene sequence: CDR1 MGHDK, CDR2 SYGVNS. V was cut by 5 bases and J by 7 bases, with 12 bases left in between. This CDR3 is 14 amino acids long. The CDR3: CASSRARGNSPLHF. CDR3 nucleotide sequence: TGTGCCAGCAGTCGGGCCAGGGGCAATTCACCCCTCCACTTT.

This clonotype turned up a few times. The rearrangement uses TRBV19 and TRBJ1-5; 12 nucleotides line up with TRBD1. The germline gives CDR1 LNHDA, CDR2 SQIVND (reference sequence). Trimming at V came to 5 bases and at J to 4 bases, leaving 3 bases not matched to a gene. This CDR3 contains 15 residues. CDR3 sequence: CASSWGQGANQPQHF. The CDR3 DNA is TGTGCCAGTAGTTGGGGACAGGGGGCGAATCAGCCCCAGCATTTT.

The chain carries TRBV15 and TRBJ2-5; either TRBD1 or TRBD2 may fit D (5 bases each). The CDR3 has 16 residues. The V end was cut by 2 bases, the J end by 2 bases, with 15 bases between. Germline CDR1 and CDR2: LNHNV and YYDKDF (reference sequence). CDR3 in DNA: TGTGCCACCAGCAGATGGGACGTCTCAAATCAAGAGACCCAGTACTTC. Translated: CATSRWDVSNQETQYF.

This rearrangement joins TRBV5-1 to TRBJ2-2; D gene ambiguous. The CDR3 has 14 residues. V gave up 0 bases and J gave up 1 base, with 4 bases separating them. The germline V gene encodes CDR1 SGHRS and CDR2 YFSETQ. The CDR3 region is CASSLDLNTGELFF. CDR3 coding DNA: TGCGCCAGCAGCTTGGACCTGAACACCGGGGAGCTGTTTTTT. Full variable domain (remainder filled in from reference TRBV5-1 and TRBJ2-2): KAGVTQTPRYLIKTRGQQVTLSCSPISGHRSVSWYQQTPGQGLQFLFEYFSETQRNKGNFPGRFSGRQFSNSRSEMNVSTLELGDSALYLCASSLDLNTGELFFGEGSRLTVL.

In its sample, this clonotype was seen a few times. The chain has TRBV6-1 and TRBJ1-1; 7 bases line up with TRBD1. The V segment lost 6 bases and the J segment 4 bases; nucleotides outside the gene matches: 8. This CDR3 contains 14 residues. In germline, CDR1 is MNHNS, CDR2 SASEGT. The CDR3 DNA is TGTGCCAGCAGCCACGACAGGGCAGGCACTGAAGCTTTCTTT. Its translation: CASSHDRAGTEAFF.